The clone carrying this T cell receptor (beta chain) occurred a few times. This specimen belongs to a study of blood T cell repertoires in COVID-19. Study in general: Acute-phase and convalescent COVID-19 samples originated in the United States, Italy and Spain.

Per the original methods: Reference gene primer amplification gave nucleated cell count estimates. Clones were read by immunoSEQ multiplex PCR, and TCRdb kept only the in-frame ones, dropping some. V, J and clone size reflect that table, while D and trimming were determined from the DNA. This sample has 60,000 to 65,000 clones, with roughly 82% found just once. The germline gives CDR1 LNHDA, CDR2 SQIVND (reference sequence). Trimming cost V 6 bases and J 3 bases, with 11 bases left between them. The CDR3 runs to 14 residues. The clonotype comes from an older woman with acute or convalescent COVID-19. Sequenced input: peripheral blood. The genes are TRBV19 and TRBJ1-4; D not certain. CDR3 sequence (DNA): TGTGCCAGTAGCATACGGCGGGCTAATGAAAAACTGTTTTTT. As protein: CASSIRRANEKLFF.